This TCR beta chain was sequenced in a study of T cell repertoires in aging, cancer and after chemotherapy. The study's findings and limits: Median generation probability rose over the chemotherapy interval in each cancer cohort, suggesting rebound thymic output. These repertoire data do not allow conclusions about immunological memory after chemotherapy. Compared with age-matched healthy donors, untreated hematological or solid cancer patients showed higher blood TCR clonality.

This CDR3 contains 17 residues. Germline loops: CDR1 SEHNR, CDR2 FQNEAQ (reference sequence). The junction had 9 bases not matched to a gene; V was cut back by 4 bases and J by 2 bases. As for this clonotype: No antigen is known for it.

Multiplex touch-down PCR with TRB-A/B primers amplified rearranged V-D-J TRB sequences. TCRdb reprocessed the multiplex PCR reads with MiXCR, giving one entry per CDR3 protein. This table has over 2,000 distinct CDR3 sequences, around two thirds appearing once. The template was genomic DNA from peripheral blood, not RNA. The V gene is TRBV7-9, the J gene TRBJ2-2; 8 bases agree with TRBD2. Material: blood. The receptor's source is a human donor with a solid tumor. CDR3 region: CASSSKAGEVNTGELFF. The CDR3 region has the DNA TGTGCCAGCAGCTCCAAAGCGGGAGAGGTAAACACCGGGGAGCTGTTTTTT.